The next 15 T cell receptor beta chains were all read from a single sample in a study of cytomegalovirus exposure and HLA in healthy donors. The PCR had 60 Vbeta and 13 Jbeta primers. Method: immunoSEQ multiplex PCR; TCRdb's copy keeps in-frame clones and lacks some. The top ten clones hold less than 0.75% of a sample with around 130,000 clones, 81% of them seen once. What was sequenced was PBMCs. The receptor set was obtained from a man between 18 and 29 years old in good health and CMV-seronegative.

This clone showed up just a few times. V gene TRBV7-7 combines with J gene TRBJ1-1; D not certain. The CDR3 is 13 residues long. Germline lookup yields CDR1 SSHAT and CDR2 FNYEAQ (reference sequence). V was shortened by 3 bases and J by 1 base, with 6 bases between the two germline ends. The CDR3 loop reads CASSLLPNTEAFF. Here the CDR3 DNA reads TGTGCCAGCAGCTTGCTACCGAACACTGAAGCTTTCTTT.

V usage is TRBV9 and J usage is TRBJ1-1, with TRBD1 identical over 9 bases. There are 15 residues in the CDR3. The V segment lost 4 bases and the J segment 8 bases; nucleotides outside the gene matches: 12. The V gene's germline CDR1 is SGDLS and CDR2 YYNGEE. Written as DNA, the CDR3 is TGTGCCAGCAGCACCCGGGACAGGGTCACCCTCGAAGCTTTCTTT. Its protein product is CASSTRDRVTLEAFF.

This chain joins TRBV9 and TRBJ1-1, with 11 nucleotides matching TRBD1. The junction had 5 bases not matched to a gene; V was cut back by 3 bases and J by 7 bases. The germline CDR1 and CDR2 sequences are SGDLS and YYNGEE. CDR3 length equals 14 residues. CDR3 sequence reads: CASSGGQGAFEAFF. Here the CDR3 DNA reads TGTGCCAGCAGCGGTGGACAGGGGGCGTTTGAAGCTTTCTTT.

The chain recombines TRBV2 with TRBJ1-2, with D uncertain. The V end lost 5 bases, the J end lost 4 bases, and 17 bases lay between the germline ends. The length of the CDR3 is 15 residues. Germline V gene sequence: CDR1 SNHLY, CDR2 FYNNEI. CDR3 loop: CASSKDLGGSYGYTF. CDR3 DNA: TGTGCCAGCAGTAAGGATTTGGGAGGATCCTATGGCTACACCTTC.

A single count supports this clone. The chain links TRBV7-9 to TRBJ2-3; perhaps TRBD2 as D (5 bases). There are 10 residues in the CDR3. With 11 bases removed from V and 6 bases from J, the gap between germline ends came to 9 bases. Germline V gives CDR1 SEHNR, CDR2 FQNEAQ (reference sequence). CDR3 DNA: TGTGCCGAGGGTTTGGATACGCAGTATTTT. Protein: CAEGLDTQYF.

The V and J genes are TRBV5-6 and TRBJ1-5, with D possibly matching TRBD1 (5 bases). CDR1 is SGHDT, CDR2 YYEEEE, per germline. This CDR3 is 17 amino acids long. Deletions cut 0 bases from V and 6 bases from J, with 19 bases between. The CDR3 sequence: CASSLGGRGTDFQPQHF. CDR3 sequence (DNA): TGTGCCAGCAGCTTGGGGGGCCGGGGGACGGACTTTCAGCCCCAGCATTTT.

V gene TRBV4-3 combines with J gene TRBJ2-1; 7 bases line up with TRBD1. Germline CDR1 and CDR2: LGHNA and YSLEER. This CDR3 region has 13 residues. V lost 3 bases to trimming and J lost 7 bases; unmatched junction nucleotides: 3. The CDR3 loop reads CASSHAQGNEQFF. In nucleotides, the CDR3 is TGCGCCAGCAGCCATGCACAGGGGAATGAGCAGTTCTTC.

The chain joins TRBV28 to TRBJ2-1, with D unclear. This CDR3 has 15 amino acids. Trimming took off 3 bases at V and 0 bases at J, with 9 bases between the two ends. Germline CDR1 and CDR2: MDHEN and SYDVKM. CDR3 amino acids: CASSFLETSYNEQFF. CDR3 coding DNA: TGTGCCAGCAGTTTCCTAGAAACCTCCTACAATGAGCAGTTCTTC.

This chain joins TRBV5-1 and TRBJ2-7; 7 nucleotides match TRBD1. This CDR3 region has 14 residues. CDR1 is SGHRS, CDR2 YFSETQ, per germline. The J segment lost 0 bases and the V segment lost 4 bases, leaving 4 bases of the junction unmatched. CDR3 DNA sequence: TGCGCCAGCAGCCCAAACAGGGGCTCCTACGAGCAGTACTTC. Translation gives CASSPNRGSYEQYF.

This clone was observed a single time. The chain recombines TRBV7-2 with TRBJ1-2, with 10 bases lining up with TRBD1. V trimming: 0 bases; J trimming: 4 bases; junction bases outside the gene matches: 8. Germline assignment: CDR1 SGHTA and CDR2 FQGNSA. The CDR3 runs to 17 residues. The DNA of the CDR3 is TGTGCCAGCAGCTTAGCGAGGACAGGGGGTCACATCTATGGCTACACCTTC. Its translation: CASSLARTGGHIYGYTF. The whole variable domain, filled in from reference TRBV7-2 and TRBJ1-2, reads GAGVSQSPSNKVTEKGKDVELRCDPISGHTALYWYRQSLGQGLEFLIYFQGNSAPDKSGLPSDRFSAERTGGSVSTLTIQRTQQEDSAVYLCASSLARTGGHIYGYTFGSGTRLTVV.

The chain is built from TRBV19 and TRBJ1-2, with D unclear. Germline V gives CDR1 LNHDA, CDR2 SQIVND (reference sequence). V lost 7 bases to trimming and J lost 0 bases, with 15 bases between them. This CDR3 is 15 amino acids long. The CDR3 nucleotides are TGTGCCAGTACCCCGACCGGAGCAACTAACTATGGCTACACCTTC. This gives the protein CASTPTGATNYGYTF. The complete variable domain, with remaining parts taken from reference TRBV19 and TRBJ1-2, reads DGGITQSPKYLFRKEGQNVTLSCEQNLNHDAMYWYRQDPGQGLRLIYYSQIVNDFQKGDIAEGYSVSREKKESFPLTVTSAQKNPTAFYLCASTPTGATNYGYTFGSGTRLTVV.

CDR3 sequence reads: CASSPRDTRTGELFF. CDR3 DNA sequence: TGTGCCAGCAGTCCCCGGGACACACGGACCGGGGAGCTGTTTTTT. The chain recombines TRBV6-4 with TRBJ2-2; a possible D gene is TRBD1 (6 bases). The length of the CDR3 is 15 residues. CDR1 is MRHNA, CDR2 SNTAGT, per germline. Trimming cost V 5 bases and J 5 bases, with 15 bases left between them.

The rearrangement uses TRBV28 and TRBJ1-1; TRBD1 matches 8 bases. The ends lost 8 bases at V and 5 bases at J; junction bases unmatched: 13. The CDR3 totals 15 residues. Germline loops: CDR1 MDHEN, CDR2 SYDVKM. In DNA, the CDR3 is TGTGCCAGCGATGGACAGGGACTCTGGGGGACTGAAGCTTTCTTT. Translating it yields CASDGQGLWGTEAFF. The entire variable domain, with the rest obtained from reference TRBV28 and TRBJ1-1, is as follows: DVKVTQSSRYLVKRTGEKVFLECVQDMDHENMFWYRQDPGLGLRLIYFSYDVKMKEKGDIPEGYSVSREKKERFSLILESASTNQTSMYLCASDGQGLWGTEAFFGQGTRLTVV.

This chain connects TRBV4-2 to TRBJ2-3; possible D gene TRBD2, 5 bases. The V gene lost 0 bases and the J gene lost 4 bases, with 14 bases spanning the gap. The germline gives CDR1 LGHNA, CDR2 YNFKEQ. The CDR3 consists of 16 residues. The CDR3 DNA reads TGTGCCAGCAGCCAAGATTTGTCCGGGGTCGCAGATACGCAGTATTTT. It encodes CASSQDLSGVADTQYF.

Turning to this clone: An end of the junction differs from the germline gene, which may be a read error. The chain uses TRBV20-1 and TRBJ2-1, with 8 bases lining up with TRBD2. This CDR3 region has 11 residues. Germline CDR1 is DFQATT and CDR2 is SNEGSKA (reference sequence). The CDR3: CSARRPGLEVF. The DNA for the CDR3 is TGCAGTGCTAGGAGACCGGGACTAGAGGTCTTC.